The sequence of this T cell receptor beta chain was determined in a study of T-cell reconstitution after alpha-beta-depleted transplantation in children. Unique molecular identifiers were incorporated into the prepared TCRbeta library. TCRdb re-called the PCR reads with MiXCR, one entry per CDR3 protein. The sample has more than 150,000 distinct CDR3 sequences; about 6.3% are singletons. The V gene's germline CDR1 is SGHTA and CDR2 FQGNSA. This CDR3 is built from 13 residues. V was cut by 5 bases and J by 13 bases, with 18 bases left in between. This clonotype has a handful of counts. Sequencing used PBMCs from the stem cell graft donor, obtained from the stem cell graft. The sequence was obtained from a human donor who donated a stem cell graft to a child with Wiskott-Aldrich syndrome. The rearrangement joins TRBV7-2 to TRBJ1-5, with D tentatively TRBD1 (5 bases). CDR3 protein: CASSLAKDTSQHF. CDR3 in DNA: TGTGCCAGCAGCCTCGCCAAGGACACCTCTCAGCATTTT.